Included here is one TCR beta chain sequence, with context. This entry is derived from a study of shared T cell receptors in the human thymus. The protocol was immunoSEQ multiplex PCR, while the TCRdb copy is restricted to in-frame clones and leaves out a portion. In the table there are 550,000 to 800,000 clones, 80% to 90% of which are singletons. The V end lost 0 bases, the J end lost 0 bases, and 9 bases lay between the germline ends. There are 15 residues in the CDR3. Germline V gene sequence: CDR1 SGHRS, CDR2 YFSETQ. These records were also assigned to another study, of human thymus T cells. That investigation notes: Corrective heart surgery yielded resections, and these provided the thymus tissue. Blood and thymic repertoires both appeared biased in V and J gene usage.

The TCR was taken from a girl in the first two years of life with a congenital heart defect. The V call is TRBV5-1, the J call TRBJ1-2; D may be TRBD1 (6 bases). The sequenced material came from thymocytes. The CDR3 is CASSLGPGANYGYTF. The CDR3 DNA follows: TGCGCCAGCAGCTTGGGCCCAGGGGCTAACTATGGCTACACCTTC.